This entry is about one T cell receptor (beta chain). Its target is not known. The entry originates in a study of Ad26.COV2.S vaccination and SARS-CoV-2 variants. The table came from immunoSEQ multiplex PCR; TCRdb's copy has only in-frame clones and leaves some out. The sample shows roughly 380,000 clones, roughly nine tenths of them seen only once. Study results and caveats: Breadth, reportedly substantial, characterized the spike-specific CD8+ and CD4+ T cell responses after vaccination. Vaccine recipients showed a spike-specific TCR breadth that was higher than in placebo recipients.

This receptor was obtained from a human donor who had recovered from COVID-19. This material consisted of peripheral blood, taken after recovery from COVID-19.

The CDR3 here is CASSLSGMVNQPQHF. CDR3 nucleotide sequence: TGTGCCAGCAGCTTAAGCGGGATGGTGAATCAGCCCCAGCATTTT. V usage is TRBV7-2 and J usage is TRBJ1-5; D call uncertain. CDR1 SGHTA and CDR2 FQGNSA come from the germline V gene. This CDR3 has 15 amino acids. Trimming took off 2 bases at V and 4 bases at J, with 12 bases between the two ends.